One and the same sample provided the 16 T cell receptor beta chains below, sequenced in a study of Graves' ophthalmopathy and Graves' hyperthyroidism. Beta-chain TCR CDR3 regions were amplified from RNA transcripts. RT-PCR with HTBI primers came first, then second-round multiplex PCR. TCRdb re-called the multiplex PCR reads with MiXCR, one entry per CDR3 protein. The sample comprises a few hundred thousand distinct CDR3 sequences, less than 40% of which are singletons, and over 3.5% rests with the top ten. Material for sequencing was peripheral blood or thyroid tissue (not recorded which). The receptors were sampled from an adult man with Graves' hyperthyroidism.

In this sample, this clonotype turned up many times. V gene TRBV5-5 combines with J gene TRBJ2-2; 9 positions match TRBD1. Per the germline V gene, CDR1 is SGHKS and CDR2 is YYEKEE (reference sequence). The CDR3 is made up of 13 amino acids. V lost 3 bases, J lost 15 bases, and 9 bases stayed unmatched. CDR3 loop: CASSSGTGSLVFF. CDR3 coding DNA: TGTGCCAGCAGCTCAGGGACAGGGAGTTTGGTGTTTTTT.

This clonotype turned up a few times. The V gene is TRBV6-5, the J gene TRBJ2-7; either TRBD1 or TRBD2 may supply D (5 bases each). The CDR3 is made up of 14 amino acids. Germline CDR1 reads MNHEY; CDR2 reads SVGAGI. V lost 2 bases to trimming and J lost 2 bases, with 10 bases between them. Here the CDR3 DNA reads TGTGCCAGCAGTTACGATGGGGGAACCTACGAGCAGTACTTC. Protein: CASSYDGGTYEQYF.

This clonotype was detected a few times. The chain uses TRBV28 and TRBJ1-5; no clear D. Deletions cut 10 bases from V and 6 bases from J, with 10 bases between. Germline CDR1 reads MDHEN; CDR2 reads SYDVKM. The CDR3 has 11 amino acids. The CDR3 loop is CATGNLQPQHF. DNA for the CDR3: TGTGCCACCGGGAATCTTCAGCCCCAGCATTTT.

The CDR3: CASSDGQDNNSPLHF. CDR3 DNA sequence: TGTGCCAGCAGCGACGGACAGGATAATAATTCACCCCTCCACTTT. This chain links TRBV9 with TRBJ1-6, with 7 bases fitting TRBD1. The V gene end was trimmed by 3 bases and the J gene end by 5 bases; junction bases not matched to a gene: 5. CDR3 size: 15 residues. CDR1 is SGDLS, CDR2 YYNGEE, per germline. The full variable domain, in which reference TRBV9 and TRBJ1-6 provide the parts outside the CDR3, is DSGVTQTPKHLITATGQRVTLRCSPRSGDLSVYWYQQSLDQGLQFLIQYYNGEERAKGNILERFSAQQFPDLHSELNLSSLELGDSALYFCASSDGQDNNSPLHFGNGTRLTVT.

V is TRBV7-9 and J is TRBJ1-5, with 9 nucleotides matching TRBD1. Trimming at V came to 5 bases and at J to 5 bases, leaving 10 bases not matched to a gene. The CDR3 has 16 amino acids. Per germline, CDR1 SEHNR and CDR2 FQNEAQ (reference sequence). CDR3 region: CASSATPGQGDQPQHF. The CDR3 nucleotides read TGTGCCAGCAGCGCAACCCCGGGACAGGGCGATCAGCCCCAGCATTTT.

Remarks on this clonotype: Mismatch with germline at one junction end may stem from a read error. The chain uses TRBV6-1 and TRBJ2-7; a possible D gene is TRBD1 (5 bases). This CDR3 region has 13 residues. Germline lookup yields CDR1 MNHNS and CDR2 SASEGT. DNA for the CDR3: TGTGCCAGCAATGAAGCCCAGGGTGGCGAGCAGTACTTC. This gives the protein CASNEAQGGEQYF.

This clonotype was found many times. The gene calls are TRBV7-6 and TRBJ1-3; no clear D gene. The length of the CDR3 is 17 residues. In germline, CDR1 is SGHVS, CDR2 FNYEAQ. V was cut by 5 bases and J by 0 bases, with 17 bases left in between. The DNA of the CDR3 is TGTGCCAGCAGCCGCGGACGGGGTGGCGTCTCTGGAAACACCATATATTTT. It encodes CASSRGRGGVSGNTIYF.

For the CDR3, the DNA is TGCAGTGCTAGAGTGCCGCGGGGGTTCGTCAATCAGCCCCAGCATTTT. It is translated as CSARVPRGFVNQPQHF. The chain uses TRBV20-1 and TRBJ1-5; a possible D gene is TRBD1 (5 bases). The CDR3 totals 16 residues. Trimming removed 1 base at V and 3 bases at J, with 16 bases between. CDR1 is DFQATT and CDR2 is SNEGSKA in the germline V gene (reference sequence).

There are many counts of this clonotype. The chain carries TRBV7-8 and TRBJ2-5, with D possibly TRBD2 on 6 matching bases. Germline V gene sequence: CDR1 SGHVS, CDR2 FQNEAQ. The CDR3 sequence is 15 residues long. The V gene lost 4 bases and the J gene lost 0 bases, with 12 bases spanning the gap. The CDR3 spells CASSSRDWNQETQYF. In DNA, the CDR3 is TGTGCCAGCAGCTCCCGGGACTGGAACCAAGAGACCCAGTACTTC.

This clonotype was observed many times. The chain uses TRBV19 and TRBJ2-7; unclear D gene. V lost 0 bases, J lost 3 bases, and 6 bases lay in between. Germline V gives CDR1 LNHDA, CDR2 SQIVND (reference sequence). There are 13 residues in the CDR3. CDR3 bases: TGTGCCAGTAGTATAGAACGAAGCTACGAGCAGTACTTC. This gives the protein CASSIERSYEQYF.

At least ten counts were recorded for this clonotype. The chain combines TRBV20-1 with TRBJ1-2; 8 bases match TRBD1. J was trimmed by 8 bases and V by 0 bases; bases with no gene match: 8. The germline gives CDR1 DFQATT, CDR2 SNEGSKA (reference sequence). The CDR3 sequence is 14 residues long. The CDR3 sequence is CSARDSNRGKGYTF. In DNA form, the CDR3 reads TGCAGTGCTAGAGATAGTAACAGGGGGAAAGGCTACACCTTC.

This clonotype was observed a handful of times. J is TRBJ2-3 and V is TRBV29-1; D perhaps matches TRBD2 (6 bases). Trimming cost V 6 bases and J 3 bases, with 22 bases left between them. The CDR3 length is 16 residues. Germline assignment: CDR1 SQVTM and CDR2 ANQGSEA. The CDR3 DNA reads as TGCAGCGTGGGAGGCCTGAGACAACCGGGAACAGATACGCAGTATTTT. The encoded protein is CSVGGLRQPGTDTQYF.

This clonotype occurred many times. V gene TRBV19 combines with J gene TRBJ2-5; TRBD2 aligns across 8 bases. Looked up from germline, CDR1 is LNHDA and CDR2 is SQIVND (reference sequence). This CDR3 contains 16 residues. Trimming at V came to 3 bases and at J to 2 bases, leaving 8 bases not matched to a gene. The CDR3 DNA reads TGTGCCAGTAGTATCTTCGGGACTAGTGATCAAGAGACCCAGTACTTC. This encodes CASSIFGTSDQETQYF.

As regards this clonotype: This could be a read error, since a much larger clone is one nucleotide away. The chain has TRBV20-1 and TRBJ2-7, with 10 positions matching TRBD2. Per germline, CDR1 DFQATT and CDR2 SNEGSKA (reference sequence). The CDR3 has 15 residues. Here the CDR3 DNA reads TGCGGTGCTAGACCCCTAGCGGGAGTAGTCGACGAGCAGTACTTC. This sequence encodes CGARPLAGVVDEQYF.

This clonotype was observed a few times. The rearrangement links TRBV9 to TRBJ1-3, with TRBD1 matching over 8 bases. There are 14 residues in the CDR3. Germline values: CDR1 SGDLS, CDR2 YYNGEE. Trimming removed 7 bases from V and 4 bases from J; junction bases left unmatched: 7. The CDR3 DNA is TGTGCCAGCGGACAGGGCGGCAAGGGAAACACCATATATTTT. As protein: CASGQGGKGNTIYF. Based on the CDR3 plus reference TRBV9 and TRBJ1-3, the full variable domain is DSGVTQTPKHLITATGQRVTLRCSPRSGDLSVYWYQQSLDQGLQFLIQYYNGEERAKGNILERFSAQQFPDLHSELNLSSLELGDSALYFCASGQGGKGNTIYFGEGSWLTVV.

The sample holds many counts of this clonotype. The gene calls are TRBV2 and TRBJ2-5; possibly TRBD2 for D (6 bases). V was shortened by 7 bases and J by 3 bases, with 12 bases between the two germline ends. The CDR3 consists of 13 residues. Germline V gene lookup returns CDR1 SNHLY and CDR2 FYNNEI. CDR3 nucleotide sequence: TGTGCCAGCACTGTTGGACTAAAAGAGACCCAGTACTTC. Protein: CASTVGLKETQYF.